These 7 T cell receptor beta chains were all obtained from the same sample, sequenced in a study of CD8 T cells in ankylosing spondylitis (dated by TCRdb to 2016 to 2017). The library relied on 5' RACE. TCRdb names Illumina HiSeq 2500 as the instrument used. TCRdb reran the public reads through fastp at Q25 and MiXCR, keeping productive beta chains. Entries are consolidated by CDR3 protein sequence, retaining the most common genes and DNA. The sample includes just under 350,000 distinct CDR3 sequences, with about 14% observed a single time. The leading ten clones occupy 0.95% to 1.4% of the sample. Source material: blood, either unsorted or a sorted T cell fraction (not recorded which). Every receptor here comes from a male donor with ankylosing spondylitis or in good health (not recorded which).

There are many counts of this clonotype. V is TRBV29-1 and J is TRBJ2-1, with D hard to call. The V end was cut by 3 bases, the J end by 0 bases, with 12 bases between. This CDR3 is 15 amino acids long. Germline CDR1 reads SQVTM; CDR2 reads ANQGSEA. The CDR3, as DNA: TGCAGCGTTGACGGGTCCAAGAGCTCCTACAATGAGCAGTTCTTC. Its translation is CSVDGSKSSYNEQFF.

This clonotype was detected only a few times. The chain couples TRBV12-3 or TRBV12-4 to TRBJ1-3; tentative D call: TRBD1 (6 bases). The CDR3 sequence is 17 residues long. V lost 3 bases and J 0 bases, leaving 15 bases between the germline ends. CDR3 region: CASSLPGQPYSGNTIYF. DNA of the CDR3: TGTGCCAGCAGTTTGCCGGGACAACCTTACTCTGGAAACACCATATATTTT.

This clonotype was detected a few times. V is TRBV3-1 and J is TRBJ2-3, with unresolved D. The germline CDR1 and CDR2 sequences are LGHDT and YNNKEL (reference sequence). This CDR3 is 14 amino acids long. The germline V and J ends were trimmed by 7 bases and 0 bases, with 11 bases remaining between them. In DNA form, the CDR3 reads TGTGCCAGCACCCGCGGCAGAAGCACAGATACGCAGTATTTT. Its protein product is CASTRGRSTDTQYF.

This clonotype has a handful of counts. This chain joins TRBV29-1 and TRBJ2-7; 8 nucleotides align to TRBD2. This CDR3 has 14 residues. J was trimmed by 6 bases and V by 2 bases; bases with no gene match: 9. Germline CDR1 and CDR2: SQVTM and ANQGSEA. CDR3 residues: CSVESGGTPGEQYF. The CDR3 DNA sequence: TGCAGCGTTGAATCGGGGGGGACCCCTGGCGAGCAGTACTTC.

This clonotype appeared a single time. This may arise from a read error, as a much more abundant clone is one base away. The rearrangement uses TRBV12-3 or TRBV12-4 and TRBJ2-6; D could derive from TRBD1 or TRBD2 (5 bases each). The V and J ends lost 0 bases and 12 bases respectively, with 12 bases between them. This CDR3 comprises 14 residues. CDR3 in amino acids: CASSLAGPKGVLTF. DNA of the CDR3: TGTGCCAGCAGTTTAGCGGGACCCAAGGGCGTCCTGACTTTC.

This chain uses TRBV6-5 with TRBJ2-7; D uncertain. CDR1 is MNHEY and CDR2 is SVGAGI in the germline V gene. The CDR3 has 13 residues. V was trimmed by 0 bases and J by 4 bases, leaving 7 bases between them. CDR3 DNA sequence: TGTGCCAGCAGTTACTCTGGCAGATACGAGCAGTACTTC. It yields the protein CASSYSGRYEQYF.

The rearrangement links TRBV7-2 to TRBJ2-1, with 8 bases lining up with TRBD1. The CDR3 runs 16 residues. Germline V gives CDR1 SGHTA, CDR2 FQGNSA. V shed 6 bases and J 2 bases; nucleotides not matched to a gene: 9. As DNA, the CDR3 is TGTGCCAGCAGAACCGCAACGGACAGGGCCTACAATGAGCAGTTCTTC. Translated, it gives CASRTATDRAYNEQFF.